The clone carrying this TCR beta chain came up a few times. The conserved phenylalanine or tryptophan is not found at the CDR3 terminus, so this likely reflects a read error. Amplified TCR beta CDR3 regions derived from RNA transcripts. Using the HTBI primer set, a first-round RT-PCR was run on the TCR CDR3. TCRdb itself ran the multiplex PCR reads through MiXCR, one entry per CDR3 protein. The sample lists hundreds of thousands of distinct CDR3 sequences, about 15% occurring once. The source of the sample is a study of T cells in Graves' hyperthyroidism and ophthalmopathy. As for the study in general: Any treatment followed the collection of peripheral blood at initial diagnosis.

This sequence originates from a woman in her late teens or twenties with Graves' ophthalmopathy. The specimen sequenced was blood.

CDR3 in amino acids: CASSFGPIVDEYGYTL. The CDR3 DNA follows: TGTGCCAGCAGCTTTGGTCCCATAGTTGACGAATATGGCTACACCCTC. This rearrangement joins TRBV11-2 to TRBJ1-2; no firm D call. Trimming cost V 3 bases and J 5 bases, with 19 bases left between them. Germline loops: CDR1 SGHAT, CDR2 FQNNGV. The CDR3 consists of 16 residues.